Below are 21 T cell receptor beta chains sequenced from a single sample in a study of cytomegalovirus exposure and HLA in healthy donors. The method was immunoSEQ multiplex PCR; TCRdb's version includes in-frame clones alone and lacks a portion of them. The data contain around 70,000 clones, approximately 94% of them singletons. Source material: PBMCs. Receptor source: a woman in her late teens or twenties in good health and CMV-seropositive.

This rearrangement joins TRBV10-3 to TRBJ2-1, with TRBD2 identical over 8 bases. CDR3 length equals 16 residues. In germline, CDR1 is ENHRY, CDR2 SYGVKD. Trimming cost V 0 bases and J 9 bases; bases outside gene matches: 10. In DNA, the CDR3 is TGTGCCATCAGTGAGTCAAGGTTAGCGGGGTACGGTGAGCAGTTCTTC. Protein product: CAISESRLAGYGEQFF.

The rearrangement uses TRBV7-2 and TRBJ2-3, with a tentative D call TRBD1 (6 bases). This CDR3 is built from 16 residues. Germline assignment: CDR1 SGHTA and CDR2 FQGNSA. The V end lost 1 base, the J end lost 1 base, and 12 bases lay between the germline ends. CDR3: CASSLEQGYGTDTQYF. The CDR3 region has the DNA TGTGCCAGCAGCTTAGAACAGGGCTATGGCACAGATACGCAGTATTTT. Together with reference TRBV7-2 and TRBJ2-3, the CDR3 gives the full variable domain: GAGVSQSPSNKVTEKGKDVELRCDPISGHTALYWYRQSLGQGLEFLIYFQGNSAPDKSGLPSDRFSAERTGGSVSTLTIQRTQQEDSAVYLCASSLEQGYGTDTQYFGPGTRLTVL.

The rearrangement uses TRBV5-6 and TRBJ1-1; D unresolved. CDR1 is SGHDT and CDR2 is YYEEEE in the germline V gene. V lost 1 base, J lost 4 bases, and 8 bases lay in between. The CDR3 runs to 13 residues. Here the CDR3 DNA reads TGTGCCAGCAGCTTGACGGAGGGCACTGAAGCTTTCTTT. Its translation: CASSLTEGTEAFF.

The chain employs TRBV25-1 and TRBJ2-2, with D hard to call. This CDR3 region has 16 residues. From germline, CDR1 is MGHDK and CDR2 SYGVNS. Trimming took off 5 bases at V and 0 bases at J, with 13 bases between the two ends. This CDR3 reads CASSRLVGANTGELFF. For the CDR3, the DNA is TGTGCCAGCAGTAGACTGGTCGGTGCGAACACCGGGGAGCTGTTTTTT.

The chain is built from TRBV19 and TRBJ2-3; tentatively, D is TRBD2 (7 bases). V lost 6 bases and J lost 11, with 21 bases in between. The CDR3 has 14 residues. Germline loops: CDR1 LNHDA, CDR2 SQIVND (reference sequence). The CDR3 region is CASSTAGAAGVQYF. CDR3 bases: TGTGCCAGTAGCACCGCGGGGGCCGCGGGGGTGCAGTATTTT.

The genes are TRBV4-2 and TRBJ2-1, with TRBD2 matching 9 bases. The trim removed 4 bases at V and 6 bases at J, leaving 10 bases unmatched. The CDR3 has 16 residues. CDR1 LGHNA and CDR2 YNFKEQ come from the germline V gene. The CDR3 sequence is CASSRSAGGHGNEQFF. The CDR3 DNA follows: TGTGCCAGCAGCCGTAGCGCGGGGGGGCACGGCAATGAGCAGTTCTTC.

Only one count was recorded for this clone. The chain joins TRBV19 to TRBJ1-2, with D possibly TRBD1 on 6 matching bases. V was shortened by 7 bases and J by 2 bases, with 20 bases between the two germline ends. There are 16 residues in the CDR3. Germline CDR1 LNHDA, CDR2 SQIVND (reference sequence). As DNA, the CDR3 is TGTGCCAGTACCTCTGGGGGACAAGCCCGAAACTATGGCTACACCTTC. Its translation is CASTSGGQARNYGYTF.

This clone occurred once. This chain joins TRBV2 and TRBJ2-5; D might be TRBD2 (6 bases). V was pared by 1 base and J by 8 bases, with 14 bases between. CDR1 is SNHLY, CDR2 FYNNEI, per germline. This CDR3 has 14 amino acids. CDR3 residues: CASSEGSRGTTQYF. For the CDR3, the DNA is TGTGCCAGCAGTGAAGGGTCGCGGGGCACTACCCAGTACTTC.

V usage is TRBV4-1 and J usage is TRBJ2-2; the match to TRBD2 covers 7 bases. This CDR3 has 16 residues. With V trimmed by 4 bases and J by 3 bases, 8 bases remained unmatched. Per the germline V gene, CDR1 is MGHRA and CDR2 is YSYEKL. CDR3 region: CASSRPAGVDTGELFF. The CDR3 bases are TGCGCCAGCAGCCGACCCGCGGGAGTGGACACCGGGGAGCTGTTTTTT.

The chain links TRBV6-5 to TRBJ2-2; the D gene is possibly TRBD2 (5 bases). Looked up from germline, CDR1 is MNHEY and CDR2 is SVGAGI. This CDR3 comprises 14 residues. V was pared by 3 bases and J by 4 bases, with 9 bases between. The CDR3, as DNA: TGTGCCAGCAGTTATGTGAGCGGCACCGGGGAGCTGTTTTTT. The encoded protein is CASSYVSGTGELFF.

V is TRBV19 and J is TRBJ2-4; TRBD1 matches 7 bases. Trimming at V came to 7 bases and at J to 0 bases, leaving 18 bases not matched to a gene. CDR1 LNHDA and CDR2 SQIVND come from the germline V gene (reference sequence). This CDR3 is 19 amino acids long. The CDR3 DNA is TGTGCCAGTACCCTCAGGACAGGTCCACTAAACTTAGCCAAAAACATTCAGTACTTC. Its translation is CASTLRTGPLNLAKNIQYF.

V gene TRBV2 combines with J gene TRBJ2-1, with TRBD1 matching over 8 bases. The junction had 6 bases not matched to a gene; V was cut back by 6 bases and J by 2 bases. CDR3 length: 15 residues. Per the germline V gene, CDR1 is SNHLY and CDR2 is FYNNEI. CDR3 sequence: CASRADRGTYNEQFF. The CDR3 DNA follows: TGTGCCAGCAGAGCCGACAGGGGCACCTACAATGAGCAGTTCTTC.

V and J are TRBV25-1 and TRBJ1-2, with D perhaps matching TRBD1 (5 bases). V shed 0 bases and J shed 3 bases, with 17 bases lying between them. Germline V gene lookup returns CDR1 MGHDK and CDR2 SYGVNS. This CDR3 comprises 17 residues. The CDR3 sequence is CASSEYKVGREDYGYTF. The DNA of the CDR3 is TGTGCCAGCAGTGAATATAAGGTTGGCAGGGAGGACTATGGCTACACCTTC.

The table lists this clone with a count of one. This sequence joins TRBV19 and TRBJ2-5; D is unclear. The CDR3 extends over 14 amino acids. Germline V gene data show CDR1 as LNHDA and CDR2 as SQIVND (reference sequence). Trimming removed 4 bases from V and 2 bases from J, with 11 bases in between. CDR3 nucleotide sequence: TGTGCCAGTAGTACCCAGTTGAATCAAGAGACCCAGTACTTC. It is translated as CASSTQLNQETQYF.

The chain recombines TRBV27 with TRBJ2-5, with D tentatively TRBD2 (6 bases). The CDR3 contains 14 residues. The V gene lost 3 bases and the J gene lost 2 bases, with 10 bases spanning the gap. Germline CDR1 and CDR2: MNHEY and SMNVEV (reference sequence). The CDR3 nucleotides read TGTGCCAGCAGTTTCGGGGGAGCGCAAGAGACCCAGTACTTC. Protein: CASSFGGAQETQYF.

The chain combines TRBV18 with TRBJ2-2, with D perhaps TRBD2 (5 bases). V shed 1 base and J shed 1 base, with 7 bases lying between them. Germline lookup yields CDR1 KGHSH and CDR2 LQKENI. The CDR3 sequence is 15 residues long. This chain's CDR3 is CASSPRGVNTGELFF. The CDR3 DNA sequence: TGTGCCAGCTCACCACGGGGAGTGAACACCGGGGAGCTGTTTTTT.

The chain couples TRBV7-9 to TRBJ2-7; D perhaps matches TRBD1 (6 bases). V lost 6 bases, J lost 0 bases, and 12 bases lay in between. The CDR3 is made up of 14 amino acids. Germline V CDR1 and CDR2: SEHNR, FQNEAQ (reference sequence). This chain's CDR3 is CASSKDSTSYEQYF. CDR3 DNA: TGTGCCAGCAGTAAGGACAGTACCTCCTACGAGCAGTACTTC.

The chain is built from TRBV18 and TRBJ2-7, with 8 bases identical to TRBD1. The length of the CDR3 is 14 residues. The V gene's germline CDR1 is KGHSH and CDR2 LQKENI. J was trimmed by 6 bases and V by 3 bases; bases with no gene match: 7. The CDR3 nucleotides read TGTGCCAGCTCACCGGGAACAGGGGGACGCGAGCAGTACTTC. This encodes CASSPGTGGREQYF.

With regard to this clone: At one end, the junction sequence differs from germline, possibly due to a read error. CDR3 sequence (DNA): TGTGCTAGCAGCTCCCCAGGGTCAGGGGAGACCCAGTACTTC. This encodes CASSSPGSGETQYF. V is TRBV7-7 and J is TRBJ2-5; D perhaps matches TRBD1 (5 bases). From germline, CDR1 is SSHAT and CDR2 FNYEAQ (reference sequence). This CDR3 region has 14 residues.

This rearrangement joins TRBV6-5 to TRBJ2-1; TRBD1 matches 7 bases. Per the germline V gene, CDR1 is MNHEY and CDR2 is SVGAGI. V lost 5 bases to trimming and J lost 9 bases; unmatched junction nucleotides: 4. The CDR3 runs to 12 residues. The CDR3 DNA is TGTGCCAGCAGTCCGACAGGGCGTGAGCAGTTCTTC. It is translated as CASSPTGREQFF.

CDR3 sequence reads: CASSERGGLDTQYF. Here the CDR3 DNA reads TGTGCCAGCAGTGAGAGGGGGGGGCTGGATACGCAGTATTTT. This chain connects TRBV6-4 to TRBJ2-3, with TRBD2 as a possible D gene (7 bases). The length of the CDR3 is 14 residues. With 3 bases removed from V and 6 bases from J, the gap between germline ends came to 13 bases. Germline CDR1 is MRHNA and CDR2 is SNTAGT.